What follows is one T cell receptor beta chain and its context. Its antigen is unidentified. This sample was taken from a study of beta chain features in type 1 diabetes. The study, taken as a whole, reports: PCR might favor shorter templates, equally in patients and controls. People with Type 1 diabetes carried modestly yet significantly shorter TCRB CDR3s in all four CD4+ subsets.

The CDR3 sequence is 13 residues long. Germline V gene data show CDR1 as SGHNT and CDR2 as YYREEE (reference sequence). Deletions cut 0 bases from V and 3 bases from J, with 6 bases between. As every portion of the isolated RNA was reverse transcribed, the sequencing read expressed TCRB transcripts. Sequencing used immunoSEQ multiplex PCR; TCRdb keeps in-frame clones, though not all of them. This sample carries about 15,000 clones, roughly 69% of them seen once, and the ten largest clones take 2% to 2.5%. Using CD45RO/CCR7/CD25/CD127/CD95/CD27, CD4+ naive, central memory, regulatory and stem cell-like memory cells were sorted.

Sample: Tregs from blood. V and J are TRBV5-4 and TRBJ1-1; D not certain. The sequence was obtained from a man aged 30 to 45 with type 1 diabetes. The CDR3 is CASSLGPDTEAFF. In nucleotides, the CDR3 is TGTGCCAGCAGCTTGGGTCCGGACACTGAAGCTTTCTTT.